This T cell receptor beta chain emerged from a study of cytotoxic CD8 clonotypes in ibrutinib-treated CLL. Target depth was 1 in 200,000 to 1 in 1 million T cells, about 10x per clonotype. Assay: immunoSEQ multiplex PCR; the TCRdb copy retains only in-frame clones and omits some. The sample consists of about 15,000 clones, roughly 66% of them appearing once. Study-level findings and limits: Baseline clonality, higher than in age-matched healthy donors, tracked circulating CD8+ T-cell counts. Clonality was elevated at ibrutinib response and had returned toward baseline at progression.

V lost 0 bases to trimming and J lost 2 bases, with 7 bases between them. The germline gives CDR1 SGDLS, CDR2 YYNGEE. The CDR3 is made up of 14 amino acids. Points on this clone: The antigen remains unidentified.

This chain connects TRBV9 to TRBJ2-3; D unresolved. The receptor comes from a human donor with chronic lymphocytic leukemia. The sequencing here drew on PBMCs, taken before ibrutinib treatment. CDR3 nucleotides: TGTGCCAGCAGCGTAGAACAATACACAGATACGCAGTATTTT. Residues: CASSVEQYTDTQYF.